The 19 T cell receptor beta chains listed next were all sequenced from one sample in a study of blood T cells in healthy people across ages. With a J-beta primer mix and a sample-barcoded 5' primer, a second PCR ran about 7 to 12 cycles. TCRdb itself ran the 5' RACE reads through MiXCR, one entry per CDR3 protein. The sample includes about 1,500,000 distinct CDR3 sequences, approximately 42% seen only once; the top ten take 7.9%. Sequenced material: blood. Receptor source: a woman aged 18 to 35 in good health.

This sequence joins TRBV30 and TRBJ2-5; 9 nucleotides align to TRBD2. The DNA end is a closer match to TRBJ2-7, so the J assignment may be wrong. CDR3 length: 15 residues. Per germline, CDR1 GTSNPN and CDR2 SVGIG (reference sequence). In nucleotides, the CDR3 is TGTGCCTGGAGTTCCCCGACTAGCGGAGACTTCGAGCAGTACTTC. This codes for CAWSSPTSGDFEQYF.

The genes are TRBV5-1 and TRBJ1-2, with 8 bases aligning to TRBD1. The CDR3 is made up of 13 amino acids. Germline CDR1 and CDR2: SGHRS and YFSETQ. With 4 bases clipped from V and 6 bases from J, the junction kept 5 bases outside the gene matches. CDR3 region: CASSVGQGHGYTF. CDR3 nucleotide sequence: TGCGCCAGCAGCGTAGGACAGGGCCATGGCTACACCTTC.

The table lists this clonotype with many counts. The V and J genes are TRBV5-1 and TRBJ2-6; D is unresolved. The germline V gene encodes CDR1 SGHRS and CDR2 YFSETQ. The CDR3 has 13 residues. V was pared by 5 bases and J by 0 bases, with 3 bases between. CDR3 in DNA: TGCGCCAGCAGTGGCTCTGGGGCCAACGTCCTGACTTTC. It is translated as CASSGSGANVLTF.

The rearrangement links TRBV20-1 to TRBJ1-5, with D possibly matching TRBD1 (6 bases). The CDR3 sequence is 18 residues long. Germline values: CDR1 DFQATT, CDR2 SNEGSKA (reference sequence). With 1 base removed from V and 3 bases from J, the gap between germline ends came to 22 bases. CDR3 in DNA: TGCAGTGCTAGAGGCACCCGGGACAACACTTTCCCCAATCAGCCCCAGCATTTT. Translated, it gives CSARGTRDNTFPNQPQHF.

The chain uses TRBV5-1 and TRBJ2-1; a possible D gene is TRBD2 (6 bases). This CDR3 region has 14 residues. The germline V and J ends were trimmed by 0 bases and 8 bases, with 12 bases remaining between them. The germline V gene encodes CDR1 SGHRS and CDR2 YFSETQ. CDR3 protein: CASSLGGMGDEQFF. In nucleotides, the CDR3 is TGCGCCAGCAGCTTGGGCGGGATGGGGGATGAGCAGTTCTTC.

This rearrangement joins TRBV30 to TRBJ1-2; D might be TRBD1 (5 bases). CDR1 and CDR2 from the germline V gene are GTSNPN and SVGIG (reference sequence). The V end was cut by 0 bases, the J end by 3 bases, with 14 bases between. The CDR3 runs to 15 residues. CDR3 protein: CAWSVGTPGYYGYTF. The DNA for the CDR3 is TGTGCCTGGAGTGTAGGGACCCCGGGGTACTATGGCTACACCTTC.

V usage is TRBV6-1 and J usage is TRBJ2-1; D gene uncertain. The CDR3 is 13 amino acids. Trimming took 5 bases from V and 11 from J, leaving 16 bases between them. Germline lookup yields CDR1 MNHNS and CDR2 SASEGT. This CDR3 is CASSPDLFTKQFF. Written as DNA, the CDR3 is TGTGCCAGCAGTCCTGACCTTTTTACTAAGCAGTTCTTC.

The CDR3, as DNA: TGTGCCAGCAACCTGGTGGAGCCATCCAATGAGCAGTACTTC. This translates into CASNLVEPSNEQYF. The V and J genes are TRBV21-1 and TRBJ2-5. TRBV21-1 is classified as a pseudogene. The CDR3 is made up of 14 amino acids.

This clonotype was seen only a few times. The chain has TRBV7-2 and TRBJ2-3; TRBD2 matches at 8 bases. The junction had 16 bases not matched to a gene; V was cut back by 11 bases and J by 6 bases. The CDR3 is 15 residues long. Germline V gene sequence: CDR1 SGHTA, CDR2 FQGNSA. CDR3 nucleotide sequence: TGTGCCTCGGTTGGCTGGACTAGCTCCAGGGATACGCAGTATTTT. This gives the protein CASVGWTSSRDTQYF.

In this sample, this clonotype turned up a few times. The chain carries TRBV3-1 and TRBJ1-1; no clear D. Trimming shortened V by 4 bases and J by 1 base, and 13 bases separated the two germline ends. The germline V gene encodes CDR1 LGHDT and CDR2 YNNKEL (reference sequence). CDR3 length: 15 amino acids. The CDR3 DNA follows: TGTGCCAGCAGCCCAGTAATAATAACGAACACTGAAGCTTTCTTT. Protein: CASSPVIITNTEAFF.

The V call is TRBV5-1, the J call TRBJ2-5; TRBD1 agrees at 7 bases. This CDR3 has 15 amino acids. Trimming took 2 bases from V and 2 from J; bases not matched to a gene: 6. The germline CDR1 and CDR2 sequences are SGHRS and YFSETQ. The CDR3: CASSLNRGDQETQYF. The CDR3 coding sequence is TGCGCCAGCAGCTTAAACAGGGGAGATCAAGAGACCCAGTACTTC.

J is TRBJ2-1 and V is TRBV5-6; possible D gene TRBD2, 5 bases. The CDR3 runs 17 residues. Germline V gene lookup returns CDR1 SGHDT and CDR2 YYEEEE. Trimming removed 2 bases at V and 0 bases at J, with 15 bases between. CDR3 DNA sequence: TGTGCCAGCAGCTTTCGAACCCTAGCTAGCTCCTACAATGAGCAGTTCTTC. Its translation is CASSFRTLASSYNEQFF.

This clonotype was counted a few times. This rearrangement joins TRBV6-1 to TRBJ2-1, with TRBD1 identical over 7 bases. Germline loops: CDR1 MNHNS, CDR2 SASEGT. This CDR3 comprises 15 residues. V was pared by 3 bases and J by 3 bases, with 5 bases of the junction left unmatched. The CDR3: CASSDQRTGYNEQFF. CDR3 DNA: TGTGCCAGCAGTGACCAAAGGACAGGCTACAATGAGCAGTTCTTC.

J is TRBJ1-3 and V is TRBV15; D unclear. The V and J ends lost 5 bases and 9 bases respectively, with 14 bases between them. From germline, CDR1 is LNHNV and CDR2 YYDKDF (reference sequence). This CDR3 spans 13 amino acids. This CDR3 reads CATSFEGRTTIYF. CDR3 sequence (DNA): TGTGCCACCAGCTTCGAAGGCCGGACCACCATATATTTT.

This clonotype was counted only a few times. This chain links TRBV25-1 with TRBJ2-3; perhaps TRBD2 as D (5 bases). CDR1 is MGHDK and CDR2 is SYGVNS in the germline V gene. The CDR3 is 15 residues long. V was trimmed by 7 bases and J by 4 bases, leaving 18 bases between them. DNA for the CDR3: TGTGCCAGCACCCCTCACCTAGCTGAAGCAGATACGCAGTATTTT. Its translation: CASTPHLAEADTQYF.

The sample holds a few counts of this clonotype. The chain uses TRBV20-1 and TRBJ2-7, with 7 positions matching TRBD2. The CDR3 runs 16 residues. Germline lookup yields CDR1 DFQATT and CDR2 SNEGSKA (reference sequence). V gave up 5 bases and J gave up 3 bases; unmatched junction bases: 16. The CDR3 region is CSAFGEGEGTNYEQYF. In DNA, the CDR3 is TGCAGTGCTTTCGGAGAAGGGGAGGGGACGAACTACGAGCAGTACTTC.

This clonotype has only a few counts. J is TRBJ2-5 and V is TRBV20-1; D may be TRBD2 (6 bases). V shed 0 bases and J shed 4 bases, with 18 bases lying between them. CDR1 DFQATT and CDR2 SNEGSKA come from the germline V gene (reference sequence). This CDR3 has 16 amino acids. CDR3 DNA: TGCAGTGCTAGAGATATAGCCGCGGCGGGGCCAGAGACCCAGTACTTC. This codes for CSARDIAAAGPETQYF.

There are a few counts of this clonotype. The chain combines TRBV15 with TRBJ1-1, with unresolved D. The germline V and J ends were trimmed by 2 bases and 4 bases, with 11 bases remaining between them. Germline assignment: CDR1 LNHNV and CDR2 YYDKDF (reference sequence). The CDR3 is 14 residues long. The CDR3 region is CATSRTGSGTEAFF. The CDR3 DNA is TGTGCCACCAGCAGAACGGGCTCTGGCACTGAAGCTTTCTTT.

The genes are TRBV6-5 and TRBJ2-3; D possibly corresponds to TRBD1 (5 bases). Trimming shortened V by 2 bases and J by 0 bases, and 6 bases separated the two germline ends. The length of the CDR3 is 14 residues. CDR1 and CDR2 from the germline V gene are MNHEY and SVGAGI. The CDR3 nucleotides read TGTGCCAGCAGTTACAGGGGTAGCACAGATACGCAGTATTTT. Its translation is CASSYRGSTDTQYF.